Listed below are T cell receptor beta chains from one sample, sequenced in a study of blood T cell repertoires in COVID-19. Profiling relied on immunoSEQ multiplex PCR, and the TCRdb table lists in-frame clones only, not all of them. The table includes some 54,000 clones, roughly nine tenths detected once. The sequenced sample was peripheral blood. The receptors were gathered from a man aged 80 or over with active or convalescent COVID-19. CDR3s leave out the opening cysteine and the closing phenylalanine or tryptophan.

j_call	v_call	cdr3_aa
TRBJ1-4	TRBV6-2/TRBV6-3	ASSYLPRGFLF
TRBJ1-5	TRBV10-3	AISEHVQGPQH
TRBJ2-1	TRBV10-3	AISGDRGNEQF
TRBJ2-2	TRBV7-3	ASRRQPNTGELF
TRBJ2-7	TRBV6-5	ASSYSWRAGYEQY
TRBJ1-2	TRBV24-1	ATSEAGFYGYT
TRBJ2-5	TRBV7-2	ASSFLYPRGGGTQY
TRBJ2-7	TRBV28	ASSSSGLYEQY
TRBJ1-6	TRBV28	ASSRHVSSYNSPLH
TRBJ1-4	TRBV7-2	ASSQGHTATNEKLF
TRBJ2-7	TRBV7-2	ASSLQGAFGEQY
TRBJ2-7	TRBV23-1	ASSQEWSHEQY
TRBJ2-3	TRBV6-6	ASTPGGPITDTQY
TRBJ2-7	TRBV4-1	ASSQDIPGGIYEQY
TRBJ1-2	TRBV11-2	ASSYAFRDRGYGYT
TRBJ2-1	TRBV5-5	ASSLTLAGITDEQF
TRBJ2-3	TRBV14	ASSQEDRGWDTQY
TRBJ2-1	TRBV28	ASPPSGTVAYNEQF
TRBJ1-3	TRBV7-2	ASSLGSDSGNTIY
TRBJ1-1	TRBV7-2	ASSPRSGATEAF
TRBJ1-4	TRBV28	ASSLGLTYEKLF
TRBJ2-2	TRBV5-8	ASSQYIGLAGGPNTGELF
TRBJ2-2	TRBV27	ASSFSSFTGELF
TRBJ2-1	TRBV19	ASSELAGGVNEQF
TRBJ2-2	TRBV5-1	ASSLARDRVAGELF
TRBJ2-5	TRBV7-2	ASSPRRGRLETQY
TRBJ2-6	TRBV19	ASSSWGLAGGPGANVLT
TRBJ2-3	TRBV5-1	ASSFGLAGALDTQY
TRBJ2-7	TRBV20-1	SASDQGSGGYEQY
TRBJ2-2	TRBV5-4	ASSLDSNTGELF
TRBJ1-3	TRBV30	AWDTGQTGNTIY
TRBJ2-7	TRBV28	ASSSPGQGFYEQY
TRBJ1-2	TRBV27	ASRRQGAGTNYGYT
TRBJ2-3	TRBV9	ASSVAGGVGDTQY